This entry lists 21 T cell receptor beta chains sequenced from one sample in a study of T-cell reconstitution after alpha-beta-depleted transplantation in children. For TCRbeta, the library was prepared with unique molecular identifiers. TCRdb fed the PCR reads into MiXCR, producing one record per CDR3 protein. The repertoire includes about 610,000 distinct CDR3 sequences, roughly 10% of them detected once, and approximately 4.1% sits in the top ten. Material: PBMCs from the stem cell graft donor, obtained from the stem cell graft. The receptor source for this set is a human donor who donated a stem cell graft to a child with acute myeloid leukemia.

This clonotype was found a few times. V and J are TRBV7-9 and TRBJ2-7; D call uncertain. The CDR3 is 14 residues long. Germline V gives CDR1 SEHNR, CDR2 FQNEAQ (reference sequence). Trimming left V 0 bases short and J 2 bases short, with 8 bases between. DNA for the CDR3: TGTGCCAGCAGCTTAGCCGCCAGTCCCTACGAGCAGTACTTC. This codes for CASSLAASPYEQYF.

This clonotype showed up many times. This sequence joins TRBV29-1 and TRBJ1-1; D is undetermined. CDR1 is SQVTM, CDR2 ANQGSEA, per germline. This CDR3 is built from 13 residues. The germline V and J ends were trimmed by 4 bases and 0 bases, with 9 bases remaining between them. CDR3 in amino acids: CSVARTLNTEAFF. DNA for the CDR3: TGCAGCGTTGCGCGCACCTTGAACACTGAAGCTTTCTTT.

This clonotype was seen at least ten times. The chain recombines TRBV20-1 with TRBJ2-3; the D is unclear. The length of the CDR3 is 14 residues. Deletions cut 5 bases from V and 0 bases from J, with 12 bases between. Germline V gives CDR1 DFQATT, CDR2 SNEGSKA (reference sequence). The CDR3 DNA is TGCAGTGCTCCTGTCGGTTCTAGCACAGATACGCAGTATTTT. Translating gives CSAPVGSSTDTQYF.

This clonotype was seen ten or more times. The chain uses TRBV6-5 and TRBJ2-5; D call uncertain. V lost 8 bases and J 10 bases, leaving 14 bases between the germline ends. The CDR3 is made up of 11 amino acids. Germline assignment: CDR1 MNHEY and CDR2 SVGAGI. CDR3 bases: TGTGCCAGCGGGCAGCAGGTGGACCAGTACTTC. This gives the protein CASGQQVDQYF.

This chain links TRBV4-3 with TRBJ1-1; D possibly corresponds to TRBD1 (5 bases). Germline CDR1 reads LGHNA; CDR2 reads YSLEER. CDR3 length equals 15 residues. Trimming removed 0 bases at V and 10 bases at J, with 18 bases between. The DNA for the CDR3 is TGCGCCAGCAGCCAAGATCGGTCGCAGGGAGTGGTAGCTTTCTTT. It translates to CASSQDRSQGVVAFF.

This clonotype was detected a few times. This rearrangement joins TRBV9 to TRBJ2-1, with 7 positions matching TRBD2. Germline trimming cut 3 bases from V and 5 bases from J; bases unmatched to any gene: 14. Looked up from germline, CDR1 is SGDLS and CDR2 is YYNGEE. CDR3 length: 17 amino acids. CDR3 residues: CASSDQIRLASDNEQFF. CDR3 nucleotide sequence: TGTGCCAGCAGCGACCAAATCCGACTAGCTTCCGACAATGAGCAGTTCTTC.

The chain has TRBV14 and TRBJ2-1; TRBD2 matches 10 bases. The CDR3 totals 17 residues. J lost 5 bases, V lost 0 bases, and 7 bases had no gene match. Germline CDR1 is SGHDN and CDR2 is FVKESK. Here the CDR3 reads CASSQDGRLAGHNEQFF. As DNA, the CDR3 is TGTGCCAGCAGCCAAGACGGGAGACTAGCGGGCCACAATGAGCAGTTCTTC.

This clonotype was seen more than once but under ten times. V gene TRBV29-1 combines with J gene TRBJ2-5; 7 nucleotides agree with TRBD2. CDR1 and CDR2 (germline): SQVTM, ANQGSEA. This CDR3 is built from 14 residues. V was pared by 4 bases and J by 2 bases, with 7 bases of the junction left unmatched. CDR3 in DNA: TGCAGCGTTGCTATCTCTAGCGGACAAGAGACCCAGTACTTC. Amino acids: CSVAISSGQETQYF.

The chain links TRBV10-3 to TRBJ2-3, with 11 positions matching TRBD2. Germline values: CDR1 ENHRY, CDR2 SYGVKD. With 6 bases clipped from V and 0 bases from J, the junction kept 14 bases outside the gene matches. This CDR3 region has 19 residues. CDR3 protein: CAIRGRGLAGGPSTDTQYF. CDR3 coding DNA: TGTGCCATCAGGGGGCGAGGTCTAGCGGGAGGACCAAGCACAGATACGCAGTATTTT.

The chain employs TRBV21-1 and TRBJ2-5; the D segment call TRBD1 is taken from the table without a DNA check. TRBV21-1 is annotated as a pseudogene. CDR3 size: 14 residues. CDR3: CASSKGQGIRTQYF. CDR3 DNA sequence: TGTGCCAGCAGCAAGGGACAGGGGATAAGAACCCAGTACTTC.

The sample holds many counts of this clonotype. This chain joins TRBV29-1 and TRBJ2-5; D remains unclear. The ends were cut back, 6 bases at V and 3 bases at J, with 5 bases in the middle. CDR1 and CDR2 from the germline V gene are SQVTM and ANQGSEA. This CDR3 region has 10 residues. Here the CDR3 reads CSVMEETQYF. The CDR3 coding sequence is TGCAGCGTGATGGAAGAGACCCAGTACTTC. Complete variable domain (other parts from reference TRBV29-1 and TRBJ2-5): SAVISQKPSRDICQRGTSLTIQCQVDSQVTMMFWYRQQPGQSLTLIATANQGSEATYESGFVIDKFPISRPNLTFSTLTVSNMSPEDSSIYLCSVMEETQYFGPGTRLLVL.

The rearrangement links TRBV20-1 to TRBJ2-5, with TRBD2 matching 7 bases. CDR3 size: 14 residues. Losses at the gene ends were 2 bases for V and 5 bases for J; bases not matched to a gene: 8. The germline CDR1 and CDR2 sequences are DFQATT and SNEGSKA (reference sequence). This CDR3 reads CSARPSGAEETQYF. CDR3 sequence (DNA): TGCAGTGCTAGACCTAGCGGTGCCGAGGAGACCCAGTACTTC.

This clonotype appeared a few times. V gene TRBV24-1 combines with J gene TRBJ2-3; tentative D call: TRBD2 (6 bases). The V gene lost 4 bases and the J gene lost 2 bases, with 15 bases spanning the gap. Germline loops: CDR1 KGHDR, CDR2 SFDVKD. The CDR3 sequence is 16 residues long. CDR3 nucleotides: TGTGCCACCAGTGACCCGGGACTGCGCTTCACAGATACGCAGTATTTT. Protein sequence: CATSDPGLRFTDTQYF.

This clonotype was detected a few times. The chain joins TRBV7-9 to TRBJ1-2; D gene uncertain. The V gene's germline CDR1 is SEHNR and CDR2 FQNEAQ (reference sequence). The CDR3 consists of 13 residues. Trimming shortened V by 1 base and J by 9 bases, and 12 bases separated the two germline ends. The chain's CDR3 is CASSLEARDRYTF. CDR3 coding DNA: TGTGCCAGCAGCTTAGAGGCTAGGGATCGCTACACCTTC.

This rearrangement joins TRBV5-6 to TRBJ1-3; the D is unclear. The V gene's germline CDR1 is SGHDT and CDR2 YYEEEE. Trimming removed 3 bases from V and 1 base from J, with 11 bases in between. The CDR3 extends over 15 amino acids. CDR3 sequence: CASSSPVFSGNTIYF. The CDR3 DNA follows: TGTGCCAGCAGCTCGCCCGTTTTTTCTGGAAACACCATATATTTT.

The gene calls are TRBV5-1 and TRBJ1-4; the D gene is possibly TRBD1 (6 bases). Trimming pared 5 bases from V and 6 bases from J, leaving 17 bases between. The CDR3 consists of 15 residues. Germline-derived CDR1 and CDR2 are SGHRS and YFSETQ. The CDR3 coding sequence is TGCGCCAGCAGGTTAACAGGGCGGGGTGATGAAAAACTGTTTTTT. This encodes CASRLTGRGDEKLFF.

This clonotype was detected once. The rearrangement links TRBV7-2 to TRBJ2-2; D is possibly TRBD2 (6 bases). Trimming shortened V by 2 bases and J by 4 bases, and 11 bases separated the two germline ends. Germline V gene lookup returns CDR1 SGHTA and CDR2 FQGNSA. The CDR3 sequence is 15 residues long. The CDR3: CASSLYSGPTGELFF. CDR3 bases: TGTGCCAGCAGCTTATATAGCGGCCCCACCGGGGAGCTGTTTTTT.

The rearrangement joins TRBV4-2 to TRBJ2-1, with TRBD2 as a possible D gene (6 bases). The CDR3 loop spans 14 amino acids. The germline V and J ends were trimmed by 6 bases and 4 bases, with 13 bases remaining between them. CDR1 is LGHNA, CDR2 YNFKEQ, per germline. The CDR3 region has the DNA TGTGCCAGCAGAGAAGTGGCGGGGTACAATGAGCAGTTCTTC. It translates to CASREVAGYNEQFF.

This clonotype was seen many times. The CDR3 loop reads CASSPVGNEQFF. The CDR3 nucleotides read TGTGCCAGCAGTCCAGTAGGAAATGAGCAGTTCTTC. The V and J genes are TRBV7-9 and TRBJ2-1; D is unclear. The length of the CDR3 is 12 residues. V was pared by 6 bases and J by 7 bases, with 10 bases between. CDR1 is SEHNR, CDR2 FQNEAQ, per germline (reference sequence).

The rearrangement links TRBV27 to TRBJ2-3; D gene unclear. The V end was cut by 2 bases, the J end by 1 base, with 16 bases between. CDR1 and CDR2 (germline): MNHEY, SMNVEV (reference sequence). This CDR3 contains 17 residues. For the CDR3, the DNA is TGTGCCAGCAGTTTAGGGGATCCCTCTGGCCGCACAGATACGCAGTATTTT. Amino acids: CASSLGDPSGRTDTQYF.

This sequence joins TRBV9 and TRBJ1-1, with D possibly being TRBD1 (6 bases). The ends were cut back, 4 bases at V and 4 bases at J, with 14 bases in the middle. The germline CDR1 and CDR2 sequences are SGDLS and YYNGEE. This CDR3 region has 14 residues. CDR3 coding DNA: TGTGCCAGCAGCCCCCAGGGGCGTTCCACTGAAGCTTTCTTT. As protein: CASSPQGRSTEAFF.